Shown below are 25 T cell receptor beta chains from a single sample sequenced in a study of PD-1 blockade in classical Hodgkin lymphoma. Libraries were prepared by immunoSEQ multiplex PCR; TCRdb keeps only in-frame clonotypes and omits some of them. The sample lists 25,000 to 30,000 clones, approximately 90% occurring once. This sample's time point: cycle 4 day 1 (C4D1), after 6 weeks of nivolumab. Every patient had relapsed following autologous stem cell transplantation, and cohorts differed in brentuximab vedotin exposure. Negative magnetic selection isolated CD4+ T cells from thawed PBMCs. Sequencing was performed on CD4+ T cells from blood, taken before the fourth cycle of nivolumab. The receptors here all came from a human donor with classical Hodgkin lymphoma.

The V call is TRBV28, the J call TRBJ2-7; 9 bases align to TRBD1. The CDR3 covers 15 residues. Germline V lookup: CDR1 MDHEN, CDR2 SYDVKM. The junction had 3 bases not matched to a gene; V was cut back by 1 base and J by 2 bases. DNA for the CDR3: TGTGCCAGCAGTTTATACAGGGGGCAAACCTACGAGCAGTACTTC. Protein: CASSLYRGQTYEQYF.

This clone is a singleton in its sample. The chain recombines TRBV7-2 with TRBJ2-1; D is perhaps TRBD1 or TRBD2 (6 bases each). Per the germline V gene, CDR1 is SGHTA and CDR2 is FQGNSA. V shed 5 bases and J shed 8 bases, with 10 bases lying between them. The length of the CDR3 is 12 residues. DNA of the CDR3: TGTGCCAGCAGCCCACGGGGGCATGAGCAGTTCTTC. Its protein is CASSPRGHEQFF. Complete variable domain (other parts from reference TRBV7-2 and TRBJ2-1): GAGVSQSPSNKVTEKGKDVELRCDPISGHTALYWYRQSLGQGLEFLIYFQGNSAPDKSGLPSDRFSAERTGGSVSTLTIQRTQQEDSAVYLCASSPRGHEQFFGPGTRLTVL.

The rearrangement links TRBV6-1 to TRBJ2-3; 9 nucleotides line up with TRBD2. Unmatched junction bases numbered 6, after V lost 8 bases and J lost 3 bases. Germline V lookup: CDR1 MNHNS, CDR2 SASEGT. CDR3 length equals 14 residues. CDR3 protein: CASLRGGVTDTQYF. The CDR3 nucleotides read TGTGCCAGCCTGCGGGGGGGCGTAACAGATACGCAGTATTTT.

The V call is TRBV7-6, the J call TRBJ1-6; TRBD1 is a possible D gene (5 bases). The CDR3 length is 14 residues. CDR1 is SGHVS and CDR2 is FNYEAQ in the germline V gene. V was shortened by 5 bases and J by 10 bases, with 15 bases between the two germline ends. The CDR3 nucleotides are TGTGCCAGCAGCCCCTGGGGGGGTAGCTCACCCCTCCACTTT. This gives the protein CASSPWGGSSPLHF.

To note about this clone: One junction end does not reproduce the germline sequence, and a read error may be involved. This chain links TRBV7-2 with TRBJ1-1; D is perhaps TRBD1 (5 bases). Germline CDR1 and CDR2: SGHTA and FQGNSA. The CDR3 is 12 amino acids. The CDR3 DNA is TGTGCCAGCAGAGAAGTCCCGGGACCCTGGGGCTTT. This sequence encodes CASREVPGPWGF.

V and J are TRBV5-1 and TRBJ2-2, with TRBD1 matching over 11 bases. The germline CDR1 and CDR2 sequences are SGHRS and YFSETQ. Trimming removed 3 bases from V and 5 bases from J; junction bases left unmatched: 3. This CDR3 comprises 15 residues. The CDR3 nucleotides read TGCGCCAGCAGCTGGACAGGGGGCACGACCGGGGAGCTGTTTTTT. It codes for CASSWTGGTTGELFF.

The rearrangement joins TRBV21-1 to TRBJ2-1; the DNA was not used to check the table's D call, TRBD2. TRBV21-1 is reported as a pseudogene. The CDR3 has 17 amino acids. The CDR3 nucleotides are TGTGCCAGCAGCAAAGCGAGAGGCCCGCTGTCCTACAATGAGCAGTTCTTC. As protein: CASSKARGPLSYNEQFF.

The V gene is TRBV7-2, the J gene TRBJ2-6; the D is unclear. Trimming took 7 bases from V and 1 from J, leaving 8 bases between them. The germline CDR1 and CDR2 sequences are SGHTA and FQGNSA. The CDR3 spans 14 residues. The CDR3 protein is CASTKRSGANVLTF. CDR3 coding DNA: TGTGCCAGCACCAAGCGTTCTGGGGCCAACGTCCTGACTTTC.

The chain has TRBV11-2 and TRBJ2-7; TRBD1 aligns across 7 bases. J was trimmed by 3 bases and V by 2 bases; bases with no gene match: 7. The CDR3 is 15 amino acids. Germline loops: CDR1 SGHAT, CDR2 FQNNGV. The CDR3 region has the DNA TGTGCCAGCAGCTTAAGCCGGGACAGTTTCTACGAGCAGTACTTC. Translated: CASSLSRDSFYEQYF.

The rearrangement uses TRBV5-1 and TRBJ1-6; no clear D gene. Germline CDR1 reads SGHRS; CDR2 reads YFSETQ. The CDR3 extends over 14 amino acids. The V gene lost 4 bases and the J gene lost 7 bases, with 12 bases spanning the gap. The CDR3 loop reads CASSDALGNSPLHF. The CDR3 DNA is TGCGCCAGCAGCGACGCTCTGGGAAATTCACCCCTCCACTTT.

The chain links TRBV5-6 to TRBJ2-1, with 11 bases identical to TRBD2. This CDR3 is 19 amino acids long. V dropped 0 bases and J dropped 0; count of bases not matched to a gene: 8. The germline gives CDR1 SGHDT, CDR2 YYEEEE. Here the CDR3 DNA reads TGTGCCAGCAGCTTGGGACCCCGCCTAGCGGGAGGCTCCTACAATGAGCAGTTCTTC. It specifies CASSLGPRLAGGSYNEQFF.

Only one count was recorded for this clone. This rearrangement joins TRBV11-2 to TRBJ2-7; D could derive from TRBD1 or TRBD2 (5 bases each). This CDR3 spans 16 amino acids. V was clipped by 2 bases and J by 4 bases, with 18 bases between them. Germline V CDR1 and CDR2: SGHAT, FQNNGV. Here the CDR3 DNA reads TGTGCCAGCAGCTTAAGGCGGACTTTAGGGGTTTACGAGCAGTACTTC. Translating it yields CASSLRRTLGVYEQYF.

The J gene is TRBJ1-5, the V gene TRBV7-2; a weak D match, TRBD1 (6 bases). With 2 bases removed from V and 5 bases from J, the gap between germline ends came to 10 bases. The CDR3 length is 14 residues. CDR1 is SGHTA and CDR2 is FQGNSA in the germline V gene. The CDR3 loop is CASSLSGADQPQHF. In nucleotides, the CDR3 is TGTGCCAGCAGCTTATCAGGGGCAGATCAGCCCCAGCATTTT.

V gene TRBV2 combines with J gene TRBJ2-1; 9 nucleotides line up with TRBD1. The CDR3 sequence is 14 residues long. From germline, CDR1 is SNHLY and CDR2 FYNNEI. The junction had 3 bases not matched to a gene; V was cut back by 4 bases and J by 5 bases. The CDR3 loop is CASSGDRADNEQFF. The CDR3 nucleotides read TGTGCCAGCAGTGGGGACAGGGCGGACAATGAGCAGTTCTTC.

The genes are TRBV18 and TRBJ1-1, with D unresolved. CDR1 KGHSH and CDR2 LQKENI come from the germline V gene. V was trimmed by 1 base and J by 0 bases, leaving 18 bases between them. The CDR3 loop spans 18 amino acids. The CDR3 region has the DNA TGTGCCAGCTCACCACTAGGGCAACTTAGGATGGTGAACACTGAAGCTTTCTTT. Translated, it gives CASSPLGQLRMVNTEAFF.

CDR3 sequence: CASSFWGRVGSPLHF. The CDR3 region has the DNA TGTGCCAGCAGCTTTTGGGGCAGGGTTGGCTCACCCCTCCACTTT. The rearrangement joins TRBV5-4 to TRBJ1-6; a weak D match, TRBD1 (5 bases). V was shortened by 2 bases and J by 10 bases, with 16 bases between the two germline ends. The CDR3 extends over 15 amino acids. Germline V CDR1 and CDR2: SGHNT, YYREEE (reference sequence).

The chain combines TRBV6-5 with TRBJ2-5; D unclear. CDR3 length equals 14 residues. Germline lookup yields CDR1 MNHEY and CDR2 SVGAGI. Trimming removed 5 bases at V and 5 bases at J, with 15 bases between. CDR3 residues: CASSPTRRTETQYF. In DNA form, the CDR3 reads TGTGCCAGCAGTCCAACCAGGAGAACCGAGACCCAGTACTTC.

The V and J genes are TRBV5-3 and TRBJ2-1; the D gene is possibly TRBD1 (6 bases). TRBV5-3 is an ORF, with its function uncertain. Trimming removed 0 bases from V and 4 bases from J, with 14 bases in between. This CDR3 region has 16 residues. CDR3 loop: CARSLVGRGEYNEQFF. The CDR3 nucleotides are TGTGCCAGAAGCTTGGTCGGCAGGGGAGAATACAATGAGCAGTTCTTC.

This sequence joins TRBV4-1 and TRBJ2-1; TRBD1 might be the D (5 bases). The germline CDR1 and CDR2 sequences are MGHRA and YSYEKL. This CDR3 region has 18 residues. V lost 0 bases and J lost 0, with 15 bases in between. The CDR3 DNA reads TGCGCCAGCAGCCAAGATACGAACAGGTGGAACTCCTACAATGAGCAGTTCTTC. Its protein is CASSQDTNRWNSYNEQFF.

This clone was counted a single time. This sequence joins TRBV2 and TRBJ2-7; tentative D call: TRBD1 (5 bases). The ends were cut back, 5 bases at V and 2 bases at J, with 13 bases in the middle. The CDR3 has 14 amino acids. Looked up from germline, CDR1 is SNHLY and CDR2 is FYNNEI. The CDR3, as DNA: TGTGCCAGCAGTACGGCAGGGCTTACCTACGAGCAGTACTTC. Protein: CASSTAGLTYEQYF. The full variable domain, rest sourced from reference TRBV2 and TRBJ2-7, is EPEVTQTPSHQVTQMGQEVILRCVPISNHLYFYWYRQILGQKVEFLVSFYNNEISEKSEIFDDQFSVERPDGSNFTLKIRSTKLEDSAMYFCASSTAGLTYEQYFGPGTRLTVT.

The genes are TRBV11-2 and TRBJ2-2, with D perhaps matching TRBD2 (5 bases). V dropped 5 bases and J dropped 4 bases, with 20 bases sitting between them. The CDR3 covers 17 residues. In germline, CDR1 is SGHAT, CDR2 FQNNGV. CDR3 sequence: CASSPYIAGDRTGELFF. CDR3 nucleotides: TGTGCCAGCAGCCCCTATATCGCGGGTGACCGCACCGGGGAGCTGTTTTTT. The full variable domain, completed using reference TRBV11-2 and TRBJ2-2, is EAGVAQSPRYKIIEKRQSVAFWCNPISGHATLYWYQQILGQGPKLLIQFQNNGVVDDSQLPKDRFSAERLKGVDSTLKIQPAKLEDSAVYLCASSPYIAGDRTGELFFGEGSRLTVL.

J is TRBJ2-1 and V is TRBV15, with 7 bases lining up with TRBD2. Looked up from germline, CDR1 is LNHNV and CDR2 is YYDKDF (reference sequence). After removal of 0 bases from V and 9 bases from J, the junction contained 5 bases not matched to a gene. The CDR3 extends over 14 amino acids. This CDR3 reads CATSRDRAGLEQFF. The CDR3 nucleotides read TGTGCCACCAGCAGAGATCGAGCGGGACTTGAGCAGTTCTTC. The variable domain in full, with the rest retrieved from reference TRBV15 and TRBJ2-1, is DAMVIQNPRYQVTQFGKPVTLSCSQTLNHNVMYWYQQKSSQAPKLLFHYYDKDFNNEADTPDNFQSRRPNTSFCFLDIRSPGLGDTAMYLCATSRDRAGLEQFFGPGTRLTVL.

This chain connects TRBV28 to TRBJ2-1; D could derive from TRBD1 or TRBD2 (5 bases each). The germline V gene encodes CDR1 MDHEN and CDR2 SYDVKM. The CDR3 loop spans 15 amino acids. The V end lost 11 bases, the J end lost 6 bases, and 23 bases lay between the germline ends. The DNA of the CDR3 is TGTGCCTCCTTGGAGTCGGGACGGAACGCCAATGAGCAGTTCTTC. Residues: CASLESGRNANEQFF.

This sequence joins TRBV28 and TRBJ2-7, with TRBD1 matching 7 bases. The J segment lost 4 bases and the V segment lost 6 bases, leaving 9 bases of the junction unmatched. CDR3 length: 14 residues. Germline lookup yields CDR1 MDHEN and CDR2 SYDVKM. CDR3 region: CASRKTGTHYEQYF. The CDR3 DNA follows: TGTGCCAGCAGGAAGACAGGGACCCATTACGAGCAGTACTTC.

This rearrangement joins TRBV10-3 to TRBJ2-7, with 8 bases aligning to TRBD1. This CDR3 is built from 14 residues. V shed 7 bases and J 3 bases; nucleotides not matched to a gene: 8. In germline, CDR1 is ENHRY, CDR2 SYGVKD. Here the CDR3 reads CAITEDRANYEQYF. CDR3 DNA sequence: TGTGCCATCACCGAGGACAGGGCGAACTACGAGCAGTACTTC.